The clone carrying this T cell receptor beta chain was counted at least ten times. Its antigen is undetermined. TCRdb ran MiXCR on the 5' RACE reads and lists one entry per CDR3 protein. The sample has fewer than 250,000 distinct CDR3 sequences; roughly a tenth are singletons. The data were obtained in a study of CD8 T cells in ankylosing spondylitis. Findings and caveats of the study: Reports of some motif variants in reactive arthritis synovial fluid and blood predate this one.

CDR1 is DFQATT and CDR2 is SNEGSKA in the germline V gene (reference sequence). This CDR3 contains 12 residues. Trimming pared 4 bases from V and 3 bases from J, leaving 9 bases between. The chain carries TRBV20-1 and TRBJ1-1, with D perhaps matching TRBD1 (5 bases). This TCR derives from a male donor with ankylosing spondylitis or in good health (not recorded which). Material: blood, either unsorted or a sorted T cell fraction (not recorded which). The CDR3 is CSATGWDTEAFF. The CDR3 coding sequence is TGCAGTGCTACAGGGTGGGACACTGAAGCTTTCTTT.